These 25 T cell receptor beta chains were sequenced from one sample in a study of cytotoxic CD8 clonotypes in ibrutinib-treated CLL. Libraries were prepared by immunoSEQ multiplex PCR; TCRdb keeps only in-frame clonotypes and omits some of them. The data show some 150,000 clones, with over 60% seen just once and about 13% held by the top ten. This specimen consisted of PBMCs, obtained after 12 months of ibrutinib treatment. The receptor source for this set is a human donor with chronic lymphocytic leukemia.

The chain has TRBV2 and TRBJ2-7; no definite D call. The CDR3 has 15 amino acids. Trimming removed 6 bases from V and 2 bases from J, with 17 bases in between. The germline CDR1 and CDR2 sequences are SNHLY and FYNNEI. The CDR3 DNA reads TGTGCCAGCAGGGCCTCTAGGTTACGCGCCTACGAGCAGTACTTC. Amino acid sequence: CASRASRLRAYEQYF.

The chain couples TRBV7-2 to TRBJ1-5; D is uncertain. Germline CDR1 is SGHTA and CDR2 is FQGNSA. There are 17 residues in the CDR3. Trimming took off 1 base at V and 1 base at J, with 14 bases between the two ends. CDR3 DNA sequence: TGTGCCAGCAGCTTAGTTTCGGCAGATCCAAGCAATCAGCCCCAGCATTTT. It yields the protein CASSLVSADPSNQPQHF.

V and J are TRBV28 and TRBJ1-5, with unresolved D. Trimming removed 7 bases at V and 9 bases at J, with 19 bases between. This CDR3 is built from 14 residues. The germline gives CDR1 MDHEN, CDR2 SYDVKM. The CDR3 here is CASKFPRRDRPQHF. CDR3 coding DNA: TGTGCCAGCAAATTCCCCAGAAGGGATCGGCCCCAGCATTTT.

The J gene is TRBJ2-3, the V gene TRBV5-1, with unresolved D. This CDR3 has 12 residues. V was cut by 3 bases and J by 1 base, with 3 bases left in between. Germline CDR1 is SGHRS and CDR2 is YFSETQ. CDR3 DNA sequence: TGCGCCAGCAGCTCGGGCACAGATACGCAGTATTTT. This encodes CASSSGTDTQYF.

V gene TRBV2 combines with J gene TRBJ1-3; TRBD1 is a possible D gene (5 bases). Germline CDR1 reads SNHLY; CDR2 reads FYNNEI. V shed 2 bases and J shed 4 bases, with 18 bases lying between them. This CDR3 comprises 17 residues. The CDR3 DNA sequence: TGTGCCAGCAGTGAACGTCCAGGGCCTGATGAAGGAAACACCATATATTTT. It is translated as CASSERPGPDEGNTIYF.

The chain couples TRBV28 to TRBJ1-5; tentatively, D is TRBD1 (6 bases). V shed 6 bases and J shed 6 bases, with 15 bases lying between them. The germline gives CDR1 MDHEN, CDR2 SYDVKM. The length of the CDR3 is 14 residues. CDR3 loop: CASRLQGNAQPQHF. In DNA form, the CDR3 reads TGTGCCAGCAGACTACAGGGAAACGCTCAGCCCCAGCATTTT.

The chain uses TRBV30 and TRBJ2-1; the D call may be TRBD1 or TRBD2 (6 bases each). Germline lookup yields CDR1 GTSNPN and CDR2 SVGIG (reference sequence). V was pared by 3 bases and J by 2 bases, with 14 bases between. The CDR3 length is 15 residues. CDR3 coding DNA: TGTGCCTGGAGCCCCAAGGGGGGCGCCTACAATGAGCAGTTCTTC. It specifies CAWSPKGGAYNEQFF.

The CDR3 bases are TGCGCCAGCAGCTACAGGGGTCGCACAGATACGCAGTATTTT. Its protein is CASSYRGRTDTQYF. The rearrangement uses TRBV5-1 and TRBJ2-3; 7 nucleotides match TRBD1. CDR1 and CDR2 from the germline V gene are SGHRS and YFSETQ. V lost 3 bases, J lost 1 base, and 2 bases stayed unmatched. This CDR3 region has 14 residues.

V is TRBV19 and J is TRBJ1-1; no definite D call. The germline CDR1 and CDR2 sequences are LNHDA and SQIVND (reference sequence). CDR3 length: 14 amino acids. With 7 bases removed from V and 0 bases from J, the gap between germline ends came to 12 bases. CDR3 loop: CASTMGVMNTEAFF. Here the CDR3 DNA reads TGTGCCAGTACCATGGGAGTCATGAACACTGAAGCTTTCTTT.

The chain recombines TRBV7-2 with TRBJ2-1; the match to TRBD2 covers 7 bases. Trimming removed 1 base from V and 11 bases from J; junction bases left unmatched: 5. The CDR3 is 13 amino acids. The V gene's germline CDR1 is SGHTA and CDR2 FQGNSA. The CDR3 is CASSLVTSEKQFF. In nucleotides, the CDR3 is TGTGCCAGCAGCTTAGTTACTAGCGAAAAGCAGTTCTTC.

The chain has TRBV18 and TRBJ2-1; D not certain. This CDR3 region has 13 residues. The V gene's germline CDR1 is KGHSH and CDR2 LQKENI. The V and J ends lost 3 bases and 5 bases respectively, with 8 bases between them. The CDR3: CASSPYSHNEQFF. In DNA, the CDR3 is TGTGCCAGCTCACCGTATAGCCACAATGAGCAGTTCTTC.

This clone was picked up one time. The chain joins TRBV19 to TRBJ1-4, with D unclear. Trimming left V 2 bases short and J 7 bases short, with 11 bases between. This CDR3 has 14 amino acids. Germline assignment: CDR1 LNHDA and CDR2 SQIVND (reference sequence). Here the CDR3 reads CASSIRSGVEKLFF. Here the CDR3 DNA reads TGTGCCAGTAGTATAAGATCCGGGGTTGAAAAACTGTTTTTT.

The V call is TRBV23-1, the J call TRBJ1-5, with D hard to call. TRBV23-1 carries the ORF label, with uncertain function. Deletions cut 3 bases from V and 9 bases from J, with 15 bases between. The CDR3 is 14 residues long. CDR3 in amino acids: CASSHDCPIRPQHF. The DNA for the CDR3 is TGCGCCAGCAGTCACGACTGCCCCATTCGGCCCCAGCATTTT.

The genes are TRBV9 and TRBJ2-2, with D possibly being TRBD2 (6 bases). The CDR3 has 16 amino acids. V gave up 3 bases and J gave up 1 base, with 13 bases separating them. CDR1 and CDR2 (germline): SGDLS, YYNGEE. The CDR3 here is CASSGALAENTGELFF. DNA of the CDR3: TGTGCCAGCAGCGGAGCACTAGCAGAGAACACCGGGGAGCTGTTTTTT.

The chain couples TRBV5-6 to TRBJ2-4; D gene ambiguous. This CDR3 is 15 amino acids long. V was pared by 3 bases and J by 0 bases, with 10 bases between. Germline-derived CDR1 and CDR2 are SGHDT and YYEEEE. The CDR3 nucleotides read TGTGCCAGCAGCTCCAGGACGTTAGCCAAAAACATTCAGTACTTC. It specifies CASSSRTLAKNIQYF.

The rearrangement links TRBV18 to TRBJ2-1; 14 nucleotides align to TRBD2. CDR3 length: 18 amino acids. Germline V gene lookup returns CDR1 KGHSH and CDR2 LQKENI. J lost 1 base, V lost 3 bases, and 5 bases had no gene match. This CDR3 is CASSPAGTSGSSYNEQFF. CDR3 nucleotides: TGTGCCAGCTCACCGGCCGGGACTAGCGGGAGTTCCTACAATGAGCAGTTCTTC.

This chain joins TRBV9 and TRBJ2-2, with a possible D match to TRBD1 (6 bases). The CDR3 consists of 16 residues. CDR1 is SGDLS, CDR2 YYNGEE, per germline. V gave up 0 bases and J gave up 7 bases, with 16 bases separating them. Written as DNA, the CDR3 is TGTGCCAGCAGCGTAGATAGGACAGCCTTGGGCGGGGAGCTGTTTTTT. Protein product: CASSVDRTALGGELFF.

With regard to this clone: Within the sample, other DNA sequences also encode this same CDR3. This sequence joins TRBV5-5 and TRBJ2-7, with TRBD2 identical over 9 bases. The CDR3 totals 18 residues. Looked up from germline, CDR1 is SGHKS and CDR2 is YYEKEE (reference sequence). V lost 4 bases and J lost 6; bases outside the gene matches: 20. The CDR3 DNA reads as TGTGCCAGCAGCGCGACGCTCCTCATTAGCGGGAGCGCCGGCGAGCAGTACTTC. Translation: CASSATLLISGSAGEQYF.

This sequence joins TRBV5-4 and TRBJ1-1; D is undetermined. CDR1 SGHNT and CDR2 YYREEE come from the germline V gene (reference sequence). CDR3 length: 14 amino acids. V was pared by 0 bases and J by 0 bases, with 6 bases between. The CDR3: CASSLGPLNTEAFF. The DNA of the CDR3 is TGTGCCAGCAGCTTGGGACCGCTGAACACTGAAGCTTTCTTT. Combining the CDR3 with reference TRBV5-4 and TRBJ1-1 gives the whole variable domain ETGVTQSPTHLIKTRGQQVTLRCSSQSGHNTVSWYQQALGQGPQFIFQYYREEENGRGNFPPRFSGLQFPNYSSELNVNALELDDSALYLCASSLGPLNTEAFFGQGTRLTVV.

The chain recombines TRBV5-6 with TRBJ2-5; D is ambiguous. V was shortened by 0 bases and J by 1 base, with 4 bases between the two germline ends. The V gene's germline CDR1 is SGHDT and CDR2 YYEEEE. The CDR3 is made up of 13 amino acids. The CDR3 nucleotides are TGTGCCAGCAGCTTGGTCCCCCAAGAGACCCAGTACTTC. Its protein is CASSLVPQETQYF.

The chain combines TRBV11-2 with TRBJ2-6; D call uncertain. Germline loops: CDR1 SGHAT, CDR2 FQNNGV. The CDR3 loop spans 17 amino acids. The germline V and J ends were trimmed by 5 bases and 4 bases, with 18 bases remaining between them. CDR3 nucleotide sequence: TGTGCCAGCAGCACTCTTAAAGAGGTAAGAGGGGCCAACGTCCTGACTTTC. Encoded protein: CASSTLKEVRGANVLTF. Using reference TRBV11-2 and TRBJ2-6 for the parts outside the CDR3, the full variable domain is EAGVAQSPRYKIIEKRQSVAFWCNPISGHATLYWYQQILGQGPKLLIQFQNNGVVDDSQLPKDRFSAERLKGVDSTLKIQPAKLEDSAVYLCASSTLKEVRGANVLTFGAGSRLTVL.

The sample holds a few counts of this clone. Here the CDR3 reads CASTQRGRNTGELFF. Written as DNA, the CDR3 is TGTGCCAGCACCCAAAGAGGGAGGAACACCGGGGAGCTGTTTTTT. The chain links TRBV11-1 to TRBJ2-2; TRBD2 is a possible D gene (5 bases). Germline CDR1 reads SGHAT; CDR2 reads FQDESV (reference sequence). This CDR3 is 15 amino acids long. V lost 7 bases and J 1 base, leaving 13 bases between the germline ends.

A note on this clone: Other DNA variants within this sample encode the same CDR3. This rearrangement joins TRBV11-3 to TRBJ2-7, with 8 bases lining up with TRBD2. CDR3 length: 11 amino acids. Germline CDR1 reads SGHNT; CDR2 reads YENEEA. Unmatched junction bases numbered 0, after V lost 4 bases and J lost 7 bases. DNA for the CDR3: TGTGCCAGCAGCTCGGGGGGGGAGCAGTACTTC. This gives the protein CASSSGGEQYF. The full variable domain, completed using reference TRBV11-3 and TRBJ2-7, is EAGVVQSPRYKIIEKKQPVAFWCNPISGHNTLYWYLQNLGQGPELLIRYENEEAVDDSQLPKDRFSAERLKGVDSTLKIQPAELGDSAVYLCASSSGGEQYFGPGTRLTVT.

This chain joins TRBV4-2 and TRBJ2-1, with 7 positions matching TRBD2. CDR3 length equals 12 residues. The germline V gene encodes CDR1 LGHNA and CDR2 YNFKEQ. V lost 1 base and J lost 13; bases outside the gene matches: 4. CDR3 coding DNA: TGTGCCAGCAGCCAAGGGGGCGGGAGCCAGTTCTTC. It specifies CASSQGGGSQFF.

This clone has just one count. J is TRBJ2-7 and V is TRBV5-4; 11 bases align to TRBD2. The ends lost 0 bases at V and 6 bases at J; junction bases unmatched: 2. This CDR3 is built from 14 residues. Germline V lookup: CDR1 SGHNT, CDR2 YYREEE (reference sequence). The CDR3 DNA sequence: TGTGCCAGCAGCTTGGCGACTAGCGGGATCGAGCAGTACTTC. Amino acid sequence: CASSLATSGIEQYF.